This TCR beta chain was captured in a study of Tregs in tolerant kidney transplant recipients (dated 2019 in TCRdb). In the study overall: Related donors were used in the transplants with nonmyeloablative bone marrow transplantation, and mixed chimerism was transient in the human trials. The study applied TCRbeta sequencing to find donor-specific regulatory T cells before combined kidney and bone marrow transplantation and then followed those same cells after transplant. Points the paper makes about the study in general: Because only a small number of patients were included, the study had limitations, and the results will need to be validated in larger populations as well as under other immunosuppression protocols. Donor-specific Treg expansion was found to exceed global Treg expansion in tolerant patients, suggesting antigen-driven rather than nonspecific expansion. Expanding Tregs with activated donor B cells appeared to identify the most biologically relevant and donor-specific TCRbeta repertoire. Biological reproducibility was not directly addressed, though technical replication error appeared minimal. For some patients the PCR primers changed over time, which made it impossible to compare the samples from those patients at the nucleotide level.

For TCRbeta CDR3 sequencing, genomic DNA was extracted from sorted cells using the QIAGEN DNeasy Blood and Tissue Kit. High-throughput TCRbeta CDR3 sequencing was carried out commercially through immunoSEQ, with PCR amplification with bias correction and internal controls included. The authors processed their data as follows. Unique productive TCRbeta sequences were defined by CDR3 nucleotide sequence when primers matched and otherwise by CDR3 amino acid sequence together with Vbeta and Jbeta genes. To correct for sorting error, sequences found in more than one sorted population at a frequency ratio of 2:1 or less were discarded, and the remaining shared sequences were assigned to the population with the higher frequency. Donor-reactive sequences were defined as at least 5-fold expanded in CFSE-low cells versus unstimulated cells, with frequency of at least 0.01% in CFSE-low cells. Jensen-Shannon divergence, calculated on the top 100 TCRbeta sequences ranked by frequency, was used to quantify repertoire divergence. For samples with multiple sequencing runs, sorting error was corrected separately for each run before the runs were pooled. Here the immuneACCESS table is served through TCRdb, limited to in-frame sequences with V and J called. Missing clones are a known gap in these copies; in checked studies unresolved V genes cover under half, and the rest lacks a known reason. D and trimming come from the DNA, and the V and J calls and clone size come from that table. Across this sample there are about 110,000 clones, with around 87% seen only once. The ten largest account for about 0.31% of the sample.

Interpreted using the paper, the time point label stands for: blood sample drawn before combined kidney and bone marrow transplant. Unstimulated Tregs (CD4+CD25+CD127-), CD4+ non-Tregs (CD4+CD25-), CD4 and CD8 cells were FACS-sorted from thawed PBMCs. Several combined kidney and bone marrow transplant recipients from the ITN036ST trial were included as patients, and samples were available only from these trial subjects. Healthy control blood was processed to PBMCs with a Ficoll density gradient and then cryopreserved, whereas patient PBMCs were collected both before and after transplant. Comment on this clone: What this receptor recognizes is not known. No much larger clonotype is one base removed from it; base qualities were not supplied.

As encoded in the germline V gene, CDR1 is SNHLY while CDR2 is FYNNEI. The CDR3 starts with the cysteine, ends with the phenylalanine, and has 16 residues. The retained sequence is limited to the CDR3, 48 bases, with the frame set at the first base. Trimmed from V: 4 bases; trimmed from J: 4 bases; junction bases lacking a gene match: 12. This TCR was sampled from a human donor who received a combined kidney and bone marrow transplant. The chain joins TRBV2 to TRBJ2-5; 7 junctional bases match TRBD1. This specimen was CD4+ T cells from blood, taken before the transplant. The nucleotides read TGTGCCAGCAGTGTGCGCGAGACAGGGTACCGAGAGACCCAGTACTTC. This yields the protein CASSVRETGYRETQYF. The variable domain in full, with residues beyond the CDR3 obtained from the reference TRBV2 and TRBJ2-5 genes, is EPEVTQTPSHQVTQMGQEVILRCVPISNHLYFYWYRQILGQKVEFLVSFYNNEISEKSEIFDDQFSVERPDGSNFTLKIRSTKLEDSAMYFCASSVRETGYRETQYFGPGTRLLVL.